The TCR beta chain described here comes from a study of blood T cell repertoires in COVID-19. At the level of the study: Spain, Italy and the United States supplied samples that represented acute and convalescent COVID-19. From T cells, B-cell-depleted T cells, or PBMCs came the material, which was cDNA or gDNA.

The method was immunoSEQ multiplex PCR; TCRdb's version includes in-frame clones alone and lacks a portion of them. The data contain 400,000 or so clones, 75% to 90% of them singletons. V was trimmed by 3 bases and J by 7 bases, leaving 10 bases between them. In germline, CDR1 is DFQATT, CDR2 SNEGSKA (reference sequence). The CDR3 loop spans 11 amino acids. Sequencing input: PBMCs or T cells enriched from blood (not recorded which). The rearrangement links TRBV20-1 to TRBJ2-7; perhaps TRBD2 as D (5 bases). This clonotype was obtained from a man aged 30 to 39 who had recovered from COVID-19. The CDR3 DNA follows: TGCAGTGCTAGTTCGGGGTCGGAGCAGTACTTC. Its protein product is CSASSGSEQYF.